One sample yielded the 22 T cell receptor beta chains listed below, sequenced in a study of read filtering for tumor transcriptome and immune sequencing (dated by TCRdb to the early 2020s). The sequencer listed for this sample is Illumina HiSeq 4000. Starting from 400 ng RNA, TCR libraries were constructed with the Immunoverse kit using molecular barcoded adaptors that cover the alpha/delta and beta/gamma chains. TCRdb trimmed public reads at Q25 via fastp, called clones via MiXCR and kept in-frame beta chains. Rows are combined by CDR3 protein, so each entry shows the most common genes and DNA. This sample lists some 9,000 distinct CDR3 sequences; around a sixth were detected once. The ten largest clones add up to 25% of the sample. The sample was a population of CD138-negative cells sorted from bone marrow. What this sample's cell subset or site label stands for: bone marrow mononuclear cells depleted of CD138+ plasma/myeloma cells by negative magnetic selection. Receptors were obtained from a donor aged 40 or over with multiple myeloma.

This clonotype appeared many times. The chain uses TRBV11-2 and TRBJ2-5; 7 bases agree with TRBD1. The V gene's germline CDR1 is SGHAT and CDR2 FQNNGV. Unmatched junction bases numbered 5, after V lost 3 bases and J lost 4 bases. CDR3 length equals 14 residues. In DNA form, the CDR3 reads TGTGCCAGCAGCTTGATACAGGGGATAGAGACCCAGTACTTC. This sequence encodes CASSLIQGIETQYF.

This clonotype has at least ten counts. The DNA for the CDR3 is TGTGCCAGCAGCTTAGGAGAGGTGAGAGAAGCTTTCTTT. This encodes CASSLGEVREAFF. The chain couples TRBV7-2 to TRBJ1-1; no clear D gene. This CDR3 contains 13 residues. CDR1 is SGHTA, CDR2 FQGNSA, per germline. Trimming took off 1 base at V and 8 bases at J, with 11 bases between the two ends.

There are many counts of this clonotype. CDR3 protein: CASSLRGTNEKLFF. The CDR3 DNA sequence: TGTGCCAGCAGTTTAAGGGGGACTAATGAAAAACTGTTTTTT. The chain has TRBV28 and TRBJ1-4; TRBD1 is a possible D gene (6 bases). This CDR3 is built from 14 residues. Per the germline V gene, CDR1 is MDHEN and CDR2 is SYDVKM. V lost 2 bases and J lost 2, with 6 bases in between.

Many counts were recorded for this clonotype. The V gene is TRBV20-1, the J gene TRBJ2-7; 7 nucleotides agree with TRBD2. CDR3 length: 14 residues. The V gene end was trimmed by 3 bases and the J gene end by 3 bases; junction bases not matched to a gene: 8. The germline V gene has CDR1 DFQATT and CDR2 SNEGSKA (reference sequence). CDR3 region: CSASSAGDVYEQYF. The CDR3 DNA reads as TGCAGTGCTAGTTCCGCGGGAGATGTCTACGAGCAGTACTTC.

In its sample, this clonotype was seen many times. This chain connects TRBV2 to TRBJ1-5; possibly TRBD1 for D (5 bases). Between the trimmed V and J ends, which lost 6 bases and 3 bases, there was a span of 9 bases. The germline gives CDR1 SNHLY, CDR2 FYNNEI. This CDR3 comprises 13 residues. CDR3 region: CASSVQVNQPQHF. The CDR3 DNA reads TGTGCCAGCAGCGTACAGGTCAATCAGCCCCAGCATTTT.

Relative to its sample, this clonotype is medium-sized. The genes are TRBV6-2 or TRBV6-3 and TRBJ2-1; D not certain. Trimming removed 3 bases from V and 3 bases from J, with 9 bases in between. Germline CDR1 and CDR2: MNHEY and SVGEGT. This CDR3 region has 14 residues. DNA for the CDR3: TGTGCCAGCAGTTATGGCGGCTTCTACAATGAGCAGTTCTTC. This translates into CASSYGGFYNEQFF.

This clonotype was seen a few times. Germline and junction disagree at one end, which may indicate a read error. The CDR3 DNA sequence: TGCGGCGTTGTGAGGACGGGGAACACTGAAGCTTTCTTC. Translating gives CGVVRTGNTEAFF. This rearrangement joins TRBV29-1 to TRBJ1-1, with no clear D. CDR1 and CDR2 from the germline V gene are SQVTM and ANQGSEA. The CDR3 has 13 residues.

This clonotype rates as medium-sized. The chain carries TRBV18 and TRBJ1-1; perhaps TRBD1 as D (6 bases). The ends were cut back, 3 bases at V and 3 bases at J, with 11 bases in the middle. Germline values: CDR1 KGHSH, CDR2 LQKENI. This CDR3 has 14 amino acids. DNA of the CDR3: TGTGCCAGCTCACCTTCGAGACAGGACACTGAAGCTTTCTTT. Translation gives CASSPSRQDTEAFF.

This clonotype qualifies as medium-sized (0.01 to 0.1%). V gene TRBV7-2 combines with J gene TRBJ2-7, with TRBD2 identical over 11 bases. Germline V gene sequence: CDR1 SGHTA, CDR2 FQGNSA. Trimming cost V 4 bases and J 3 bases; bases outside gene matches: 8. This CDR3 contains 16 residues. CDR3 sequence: CASSSPGTSGLYEQYF. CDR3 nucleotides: TGTGCCAGCAGCTCACCGGGGACTAGCGGCCTCTACGAGCAGTACTTC.

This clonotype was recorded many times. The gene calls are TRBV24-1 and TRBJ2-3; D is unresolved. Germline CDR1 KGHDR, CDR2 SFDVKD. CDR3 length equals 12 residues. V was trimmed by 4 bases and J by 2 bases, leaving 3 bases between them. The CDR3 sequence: CATSDSTDTQYF. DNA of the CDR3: TGTGCCACCAGTGACTCCACAGATACGCAGTATTTT.

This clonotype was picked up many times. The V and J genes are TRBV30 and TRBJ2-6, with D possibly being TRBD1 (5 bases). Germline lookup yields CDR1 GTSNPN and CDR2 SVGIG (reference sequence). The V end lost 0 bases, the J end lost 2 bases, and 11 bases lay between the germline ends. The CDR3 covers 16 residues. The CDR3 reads CAWSVHRLPGANVLTF. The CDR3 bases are TGTGCCTGGAGTGTACACAGGCTCCCTGGGGCCAACGTCCTGACTTTC.

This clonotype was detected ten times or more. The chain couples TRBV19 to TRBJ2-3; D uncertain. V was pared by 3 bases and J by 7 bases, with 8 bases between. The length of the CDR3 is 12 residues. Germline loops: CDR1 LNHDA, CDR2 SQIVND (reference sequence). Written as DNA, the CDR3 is TGTGCCAGTAGTATCGGGTCATATACGCAGTATTTT. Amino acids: CASSIGSYTQYF.

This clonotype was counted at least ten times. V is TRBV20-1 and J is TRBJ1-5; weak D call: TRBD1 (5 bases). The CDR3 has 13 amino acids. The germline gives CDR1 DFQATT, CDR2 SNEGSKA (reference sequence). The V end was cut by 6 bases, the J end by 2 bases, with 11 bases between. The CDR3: CSARDGGNQPQHF. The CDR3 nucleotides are TGCAGTGCCCGGGACGGCGGCAATCAGCCCCAGCATTTT.

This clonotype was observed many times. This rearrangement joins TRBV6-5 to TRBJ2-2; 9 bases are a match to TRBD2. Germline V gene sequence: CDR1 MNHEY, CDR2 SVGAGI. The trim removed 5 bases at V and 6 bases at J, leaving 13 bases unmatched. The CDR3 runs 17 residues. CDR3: CASSDVRAGGVPGELFF. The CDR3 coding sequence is TGTGCCAGCAGTGACGTTCGAGCGGGAGGAGTTCCCGGGGAGCTGTTTTTT.

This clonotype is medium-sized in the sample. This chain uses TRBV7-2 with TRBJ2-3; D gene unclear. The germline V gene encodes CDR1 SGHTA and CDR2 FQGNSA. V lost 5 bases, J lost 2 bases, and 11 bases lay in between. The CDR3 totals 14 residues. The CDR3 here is CASSKSQLTDTQYF. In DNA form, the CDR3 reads TGTGCCAGCAGCAAATCCCAGCTCACAGATACGCAGTATTTT.

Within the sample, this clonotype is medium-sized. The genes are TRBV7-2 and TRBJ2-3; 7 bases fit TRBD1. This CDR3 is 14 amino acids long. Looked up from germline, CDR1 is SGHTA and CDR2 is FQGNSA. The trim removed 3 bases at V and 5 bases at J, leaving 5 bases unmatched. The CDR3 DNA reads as TGTGCCAGCAGCTTCGGACAGGTGATAGATACGCAGTATTTT. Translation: CASSFGQVIDTQYF. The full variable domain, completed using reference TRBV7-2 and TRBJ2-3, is GAGVSQSPSNKVTEKGKDVELRCDPISGHTALYWYRQSLGQGLEFLIYFQGNSAPDKSGLPSDRFSAERTGGSVSTLTIQRTQQEDSAVYLCASSFGQVIDTQYFGPGTRLTVL.

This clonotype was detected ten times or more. For the CDR3, the DNA is TGTGCCAGCAGCTTTCGGACCGCGAACACCGGGGAGCTGTTTTTT. Its translation is CASSFRTANTGELFF. This chain links TRBV11-1 with TRBJ2-2, with D unclear. Germline assignment: CDR1 SGHAT and CDR2 FQDESV (reference sequence). Trimming stripped 3 bases from V and 0 bases from J, with 8 bases between. The CDR3 spans 15 residues. Filled out from reference TRBV11-1 and TRBJ2-2, the complete variable domain reads EAEVAQSPRYKITEKSQAVAFWCDPISGHATLYWYRQILGQGPELLVQFQDESVVDDSQLPKDRFSAERLKGVDSTLKIQPAELGDSAMYLCASSFRTANTGELFFGEGSRLTVL.

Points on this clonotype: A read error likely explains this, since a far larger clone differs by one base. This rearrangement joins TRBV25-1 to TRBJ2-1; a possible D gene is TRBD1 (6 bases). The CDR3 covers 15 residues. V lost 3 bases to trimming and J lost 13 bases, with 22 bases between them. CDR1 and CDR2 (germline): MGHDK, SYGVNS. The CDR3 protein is CASSDTGQNQETQFF. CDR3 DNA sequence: TGTGCCAGCAGTGACACAGGGCAAAACCAAGAGACCCAGTTCTTC.

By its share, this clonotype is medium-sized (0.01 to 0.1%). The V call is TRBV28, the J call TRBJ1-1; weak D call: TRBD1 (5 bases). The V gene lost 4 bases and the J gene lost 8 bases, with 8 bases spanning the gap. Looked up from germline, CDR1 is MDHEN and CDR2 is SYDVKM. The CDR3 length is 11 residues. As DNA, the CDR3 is TGTGCCAGCAGTTCCCGGGGGGAAGCTTTCTTT. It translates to CASSSRGEAFF.

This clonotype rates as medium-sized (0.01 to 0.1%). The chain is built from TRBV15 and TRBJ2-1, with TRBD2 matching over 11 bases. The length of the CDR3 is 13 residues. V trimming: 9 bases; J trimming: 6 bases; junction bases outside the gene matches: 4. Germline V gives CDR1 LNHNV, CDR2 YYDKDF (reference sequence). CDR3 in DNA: TGTGCCACAGCTAGCGGGGGGATCAATGAGCAGTTCTTC. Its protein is CATASGGINEQFF.

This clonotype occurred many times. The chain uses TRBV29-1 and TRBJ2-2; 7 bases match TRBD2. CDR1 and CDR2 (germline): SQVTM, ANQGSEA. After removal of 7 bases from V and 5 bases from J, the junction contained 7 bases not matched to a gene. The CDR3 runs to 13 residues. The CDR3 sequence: CSGREGGTGELFF. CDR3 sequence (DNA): TGCAGCGGTAGGGAGGGAGGAACCGGGGAGCTGTTTTTT.

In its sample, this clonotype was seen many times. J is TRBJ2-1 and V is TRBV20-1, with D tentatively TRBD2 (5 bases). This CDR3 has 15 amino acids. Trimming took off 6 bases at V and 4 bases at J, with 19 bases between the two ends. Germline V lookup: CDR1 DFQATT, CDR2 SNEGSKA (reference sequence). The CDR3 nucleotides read TGCAGTGCCAGGACTCAATCACACCTGTACAATGAGCAGTTCTTC. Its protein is CSARTQSHLYNEQFF.